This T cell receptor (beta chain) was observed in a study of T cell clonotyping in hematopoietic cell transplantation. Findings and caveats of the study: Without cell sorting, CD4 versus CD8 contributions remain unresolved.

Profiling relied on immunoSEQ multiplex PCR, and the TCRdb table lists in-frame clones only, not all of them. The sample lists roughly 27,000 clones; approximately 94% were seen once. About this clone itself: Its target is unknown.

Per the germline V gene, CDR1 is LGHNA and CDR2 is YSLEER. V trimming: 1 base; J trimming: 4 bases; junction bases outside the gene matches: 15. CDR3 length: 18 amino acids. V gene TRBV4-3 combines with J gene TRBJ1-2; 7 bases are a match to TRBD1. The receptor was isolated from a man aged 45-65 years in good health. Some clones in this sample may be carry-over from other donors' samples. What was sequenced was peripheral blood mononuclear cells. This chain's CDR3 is CASSQGRQGTFTGYGYTF. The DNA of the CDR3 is TGCGCCAGCAGCCAAGGTAGACAGGGAACTTTTACCGGCTATGGCTACACCTTC.